This TCR beta chain was recorded in a study of STAT3 mutations in large granular lymphocyte leukemia (dated by TCRdb to about 2019). Regarding the research as a whole: About half of the T-LGLL patients who underwent longitudinal sequencing carried canonical activating STAT3 mutations. From an initial cohort of 200 or so LGL patients, roughly 19 representative T-LGLL cases were chosen for longitudinal sequencing of TCRbeta and STAT3. To reconstruct clonal hierarchy and dynamics, serial deep sequencing of TCRbeta CDR3 and STAT3 was performed in patients with T-cell large granular lymphocyte leukemia. As controls within the study, a couple of patients with natural killer LGL leukemia were also sequenced longitudinally. For each patient, sequencing was performed at an average of about 4 time points, with a range of 2 to 8 samplings. Over half of the T-LGLL patients were given one or more immunosuppressive therapy regimens, and around 40% of the treated patients had a hematologic response. What the work shows at the level of the full study, not this receptor alone: Several patients had a dominant TCR clone burden greater than the STAT3 mutant burden, which suggests that the STAT3 mutation arose secondarily within a clone that had already expanded. The linking of therapy response to changes in TCR clonal burden was complicated by variable intervals between samplings and differing treatment regimens. Since codominant clonotypes persisted in some patients, a small but highly pathogenic clone may have gone undetected. In 6 of 18 patients, TCR clonotype switching occurred after therapy, and every newly emerging clone was STAT3 wild type. All T-LGLL patients had at least one immunodominant TCRbeta clonotype, and roughly half had multiple immunodominant subclonotypes. Because no samples were available when a clone first appeared, clonal expansion had to be inferred from samplings taken at other points.

TCRbeta libraries were sequenced on an Illumina MiSeq, averaging around 41,000 productive templates per sample. Using multiplex PCR amplification, the immunoSEQ assay generated the TCRbeta CDR3 libraries. For the original study's pipeline: Repertoire diversity was calculated as previously defined, with values near 0 taken to indicate extremely monoclonal samples. This immuneACCESS table, as held by TCRdb, lists in-frame sequences with V and J called but not all clones. Of the missing ones, under half trace to an unresolved V gene in checked studies; the others have no known cause. The V and J calls and clone size were taken over from that table, and D and trimming were inferred from the DNA. The sample table records over 8,500 clones; roughly 90% of these occur just once. In total, the top ten clones hold more than 70% of the sample. To note about this clone: Its antigen remains unidentified. No quality values exist for individual bases; no much larger clone is one base distant.

The same DNA, extracted from blood mononuclear cells, served for both the TCR sequencing and the STAT3 sequencing. The germline V gene provides CDR1 MNHNS and CDR2 SASEGT. Trimming leaves V shorter by 1 base and J shorter by 2 bases, with the junction holding 6 bases beyond the gene matches. Spanning cysteine to phenylalanine, the CDR3 consists of 16 amino acids. Left in the record is the CDR3 DNA by itself, 48 bases read in frame from the first base. The V and J segments used are TRBV6-1 and TRBJ2-5; 8 middle bases align to TRBD2. The sequencing sample was made of peripheral blood mononuclear cells. This clonotype originated in an older man with T-cell large granular lymphocyte leukemia. Some clones in this sample may be carry-over from other donors' samples. The age is the age at diagnosis. The CDR3 region: CASSEEISGVQETQYF. The DNA sequence reads TGTGCCAGCAGTGAAGAAATTAGCGGGGTGCAAGAGACCCAGTACTTC.